What follows are 24 T cell receptor beta chains derived from one specimen sequenced in a study of vaccination and CD4 T cells after COVID-19. Treatment: approximately 9-day PBMC culture with coronavirus spike peptide pools or control peptides (ViraFEST assay). Collection of the unexposed donor's CD4+ T cells took place before the COVID-19 pandemic (2011-2018). These receptors have no known antigen. Scientists ran DNA taken from cultured CD4+ T cells through the Oncomine TCR Beta short-read assay for sequencing. MiXCR was run by TCRdb on the PCR reads, yielding one entry per CDR3 protein. Among 7,500 to 9,500 distinct CDR3 sequences listed, around two fifths were seen once. The sequenced sample consisted of CD4+ T cells from blood, cultured in vitro. These receptors were taken from a human donor in good health.

CDR3 bases: TGTGCCAGCAGCCCTCAGACTAGCGGGGGGGTAACCCAGTACTTC. Translation gives CASSPQTSGGVTQYF. The chain links TRBV11-2 to TRBJ2-5, with 14 nucleotides matching TRBD2. V trimming: 5 bases; J trimming: 8 bases; junction bases outside the gene matches: 7. The CDR3 contains 15 residues. From germline, CDR1 is SGHAT and CDR2 FQNNGV.

The chain has TRBV6-1 and TRBJ1-3, with 8 bases matching TRBD1. V lost 5 bases and J lost 0; bases outside the gene matches: 15. CDR3 length: 19 amino acids. Germline CDR1 reads MNHNS; CDR2 reads SASEGT. The CDR3 nucleotides read TGTGCCAGCAGTCGACGGACAGGGCCAAACGAGATCTCTGGAAACACCATATATTTT. Translating gives CASSRRTGPNEISGNTIYF.

Only one count was recorded for this clonotype. Here the CDR3 DNA reads TGTGCCAGCTCACCCCTCGAGGCGGGGGGAAATACGCAGTATTTT. Translation gives CASSPLEAGGNTQYF. The V call is TRBV18, the J call TRBJ2-3; 8 bases map to TRBD2. The CDR3 spans 15 residues. With 3 bases clipped from V and 7 bases from J, the junction kept 9 bases outside the gene matches. Germline V gives CDR1 KGHSH, CDR2 LQKENI.

This clonotype occurred a few times. The chain has TRBV27 and TRBJ1-1; TRBD1 agrees at 7 bases. Trimming at V came to 5 bases and at J to 5 bases, leaving 11 bases not matched to a gene. Looked up from germline, CDR1 is MNHEY and CDR2 is SMNVEV (reference sequence). There are 15 residues in the CDR3. The CDR3 nucleotides read TGTGCCAGCAGTCCATTTACAGGGGTTTGGACTGAAGCTTTCTTT. Amino acid sequence: CASSPFTGVWTEAFF.

The chain recombines TRBV11-2 with TRBJ1-2; the D gene is possibly TRBD1 (5 bases). Germline V gene data show CDR1 as SGHAT and CDR2 as FQNNGV. The V end lost 1 base, the J end lost 1 base, and 10 bases lay between the germline ends. CDR3 length: 15 residues. The CDR3 region is CASSLGQNLNYGYTF. DNA for the CDR3: TGTGCCAGCAGCTTAGGACAGAACCTTAACTATGGCTACACCTTC.

CDR3 in DNA: TGTGCCAGTAGCAGCAGGGGATATACGCAGTATTTT. It encodes CASSSRGYTQYF. V and J are TRBV19 and TRBJ2-3; TRBD1 is a possible D gene (6 bases). The CDR3 sequence is 12 residues long. The germline V gene has CDR1 LNHDA and CDR2 SQIVND (reference sequence). The germline V and J ends were trimmed by 6 bases and 7 bases, with 11 bases remaining between them.

The chain links TRBV6-7 to TRBJ2-1, with 7 bases lining up with TRBD2. TRBV6-7 is known as an ORF, though its function is uncertain. The CDR3 spans 14 residues. V shed 8 bases, J shed 5 bases, and the junction held 9 bases outside the gene matches. The DNA of the CDR3 is TGTGCCAGCTTTTCGAGCGGGATAAACAATGAGCAGTTCTTC. Its translation is CASFSSGINNEQFF.

The chain employs TRBV20-1 and TRBJ1-2; TRBD1 agrees at 8 bases. This CDR3 is 13 amino acids long. J lost 5 bases, V lost 6 bases, and 8 bases had no gene match. Germline assignment: CDR1 DFQATT and CDR2 SNEGSKA (reference sequence). The CDR3 DNA is TGCAGTGCCGCGACAGGGGAAGGATATGGCTACACCTTC. Its translation: CSAATGEGYGYTF.

This chain links TRBV28 with TRBJ1-1; maybe TRBD1 (5 bases). This CDR3 is built from 17 residues. CDR1 is MDHEN and CDR2 is SYDVKM in the germline V gene. The V end lost 7 bases, the J end lost 1 base, and 22 bases lay between the germline ends. The DNA for the CDR3 is TGTGCCAGCACCCTTGGGGGGGTCCCCCGGAAGAACACTGAAGCTTTCTTT. It is translated as CASTLGGVPRKNTEAFF.

This clonotype was found a few times. DNA of the CDR3: TGTGCCAGCAGTCCCTTACCTACCTATGGCTACACCTTC. Its protein product is CASSPLPTYGYTF. The chain joins TRBV12-3 or TRBV12-4 to TRBJ1-2; D call uncertain. Between the trimmed V and J ends, which lost 5 bases and 4 bases, there was a span of 11 bases. This CDR3 has 13 amino acids.

In its sample, this clonotype was seen a few times. The chain combines TRBV20-1 with TRBJ1-1, with D unclear. CDR3 size: 13 residues. Trimming pared 1 base from V and 3 bases from J, leaving 9 bases between. CDR1 and CDR2 (germline): DFQATT, SNEGSKA (reference sequence). As DNA, the CDR3 is TGCAGTGCTAGAGGGCTTAGGGACACTGAAGCTTTCTTT. It translates to CSARGLRDTEAFF.

This clonotype has only a few counts. CDR3 sequence (DNA): TGTGCCAGCAGCCACCATGTTTCGGGAGGCTACACCTTC. Translated, it gives CASSHHVSGGYTF. The chain has TRBV14 and TRBJ1-2, with D unclear. V shed 3 bases and J shed 8 bases, with 13 bases lying between them. The CDR3 totals 13 residues. Germline CDR1 reads SGHDN; CDR2 reads FVKESK.

The rearrangement links TRBV6-2 or TRBV6-3 to TRBJ2-2, with 10 bases identical to TRBD1. V lost 11 bases and J lost 5; bases outside the gene matches: 11. Looked up from germline, CDR1 is MNHEY and CDR2 is SVGEGT. The CDR3 has 15 residues. CDR3 amino acids: CAGCLGQGFTGELFF. The DNA for the CDR3 is TGTGCCGGATGCCTGGGACAGGGGTTTACCGGGGAGCTGTTTTTT.

This clonotype was detected only a few times. The chain combines TRBV20-1 with TRBJ2-7, with a tentative D call TRBD1 (5 bases). Germline V lookup: CDR1 DFQATT, CDR2 SNEGSKA (reference sequence). The CDR3 length is 12 residues. Trimming pared 6 bases from V and 6 bases from J, leaving 15 bases between. The CDR3 nucleotides read TGCAGTGCGATGAATTCAGGGTTCGAGCAGTACTTC. Its protein is CSAMNSGFEQYF.

Only a few counts were recorded for this clonotype. V usage is TRBV20-1 and J usage is TRBJ2-5; D call uncertain. The CDR3 sequence is 13 residues long. Germline CDR1 is DFQATT and CDR2 is SNEGSKA (reference sequence). Trimming shortened V by 2 bases and J by 5 bases, and 12 bases separated the two germline ends. CDR3 loop: CSARPSGAETQYF. In DNA form, the CDR3 reads TGCAGTGCTAGACCTAGTGGAGCGGAGACCCAGTACTTC.

This clonotype has more than one count but fewer than ten. V and J are TRBV6-2 or TRBV6-3 and TRBJ1-6; D is unresolved. This CDR3 is built from 13 residues. CDR1 and CDR2 from the germline V gene are MNHEY and SVGEGT. V was clipped by 7 bases and J by 8 bases, with 12 bases between them. DNA for the CDR3: TGTGCCAGCAACTTTTTGGTAGATTCACCCCTCCACTTT. Its protein product is CASNFLVDSPLHF.

The chain is built from TRBV20-1 and TRBJ2-7, with 8 positions matching TRBD1. Per the germline V gene, CDR1 is DFQATT and CDR2 is SNEGSKA (reference sequence). V lost 6 bases to trimming and J lost 4 bases; unmatched junction nucleotides: 17. CDR3 size: 16 residues. CDR3 sequence: CSAPHRGQGARYEQYF. CDR3 in DNA: TGCAGTGCCCCCCACCGTGGACAGGGAGCGAGGTACGAGCAGTACTTC.

This clonotype appeared a few times. The chain combines TRBV12-3 or TRBV12-4 with TRBJ1-2; TRBD1 might be the D (5 bases). There are 15 residues in the CDR3. V lost 6 bases, J lost 4 bases, and 18 bases lay in between. The CDR3 sequence is CASSLRGLPFYGYTF. CDR3 DNA: TGTGCCAGCAGCCTGAGGGGACTACCCTTCTATGGCTACACCTTC.

The chain has TRBV5-8 and TRBJ2-5; D is possibly TRBD1 (6 bases). This CDR3 has 18 residues. CDR1 is SGHTS, CDR2 YDEGEE, per germline. V shed 2 bases and J shed 4 bases, with 24 bases lying between them. The CDR3 DNA reads TGTGCCAGCAGCTTAGAGGGTTCCAGAGGGGGTCGTATAGAGACCCAGTACTTC. Its translation: CASSLEGSRGGRIETQYF.

The sample holds a few counts of this clonotype. V and J are TRBV10-1 and TRBJ2-7; TRBD2 matches at 10 bases. Germline V lookup: CDR1 WNHNN, CDR2 SYGVQD (reference sequence). The CDR3 has 16 amino acids. The V and J ends lost 4 bases and 2 bases, in that order; junction bases with no gene match: 8. CDR3 sequence (DNA): TGCGCCAGCAGTGCTCTAGCGGGGGCCTCAACCTACGAGCAGTACTTC. Amino acids: CASSALAGASTYEQYF.

The chain recombines TRBV4-1 with TRBJ1-1; D is possibly TRBD1 (5 bases). The V and J ends lost 4 bases and 3 bases respectively, with 18 bases between them. CDR3 size: 16 residues. Germline V gene sequence: CDR1 MGHRA, CDR2 YSYEKL. The chain's CDR3 is CASSPVVWGGYTEAFF. The CDR3 nucleotides read TGCGCCAGCAGCCCCGTCGTTTGGGGCGGGTACACTGAAGCTTTCTTT.

Note on this clonotype: Compared with germline, one end of the junction differs, possibly owing to a read error. The gene calls are TRBV30 and TRBJ1-2, with D possibly matching TRBD1 (6 bases). The CDR3 spans 10 residues. Germline V lookup: CDR1 GTSNPN, CDR2 SVGIG (reference sequence). The CDR3: CTSGGPSYTF. The CDR3, as DNA: TGCACCTCGGGGGGCCCTAGCTACACCTTC.

The chain couples TRBV24-1 to TRBJ2-3; 9 positions match TRBD2. V lost 4 bases and J lost 7; bases outside the gene matches: 5. CDR3 length equals 14 residues. CDR1 and CDR2 (germline): KGHDR, SFDVKD. Written as DNA, the CDR3 is TGTGCCACCAGTGACTCTAGCGGGGCCTATACGCAGTATTTT. This translates into CATSDSSGAYTQYF.

The table lists this clonotype with a few counts. This chain links TRBV7-8 with TRBJ2-2; no definite D call. From germline, CDR1 is SGHVS and CDR2 FQNEAQ. The CDR3 is 16 residues long. The V gene lost 1 base and the J gene lost 0 bases, with 9 bases spanning the gap. Here the CDR3 reads CASSLESATNTGELFF. CDR3 coding DNA: TGTGCCAGCAGCTTAGAATCGGCGACGAACACCGGGGAGCTGTTTTTT. Full variable domain (remainder filled in from reference TRBV7-8 and TRBJ2-2): GAGVSQSPRYKVAKRGQDVALRCDPISGHVSLFWYQQALGQGPEFLTYFQNEAQLDKSGLPSDRFFAERPEGSVSTLKIQRTQQEDSAVYLCASSLESATNTGELFFGEGSRLTVL.